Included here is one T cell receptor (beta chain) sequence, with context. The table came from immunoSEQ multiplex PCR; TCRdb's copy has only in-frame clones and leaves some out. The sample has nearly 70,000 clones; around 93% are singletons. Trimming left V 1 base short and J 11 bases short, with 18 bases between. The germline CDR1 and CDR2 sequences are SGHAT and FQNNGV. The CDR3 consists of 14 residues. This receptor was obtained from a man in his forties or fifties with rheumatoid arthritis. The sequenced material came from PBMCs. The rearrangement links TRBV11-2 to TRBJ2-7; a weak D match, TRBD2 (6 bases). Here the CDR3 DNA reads TGTGCCAGCAGCTTAGTCGGGGAGGTCGGGGAAGAGTACTTC. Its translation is CASSLVGEVGEEYF.